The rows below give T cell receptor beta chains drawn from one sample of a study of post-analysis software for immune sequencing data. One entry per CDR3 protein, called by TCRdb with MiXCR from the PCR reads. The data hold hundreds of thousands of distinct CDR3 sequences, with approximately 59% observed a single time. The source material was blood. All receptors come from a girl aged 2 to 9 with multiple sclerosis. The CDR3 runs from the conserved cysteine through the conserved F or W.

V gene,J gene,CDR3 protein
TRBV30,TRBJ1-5,CAWSRQANQPQHF
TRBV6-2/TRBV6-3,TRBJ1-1,CASSYLEVNTEAFF
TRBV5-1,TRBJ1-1,CASNPGILNTEAFF
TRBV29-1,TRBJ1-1,CSVEGGRNMNTEAFF
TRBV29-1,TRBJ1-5,CSARDGGNQPQHF
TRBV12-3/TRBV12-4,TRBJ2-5,CASSSPGQQETQYF
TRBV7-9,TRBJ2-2,CASSPQVNTGELFF
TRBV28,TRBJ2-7,CASSLANEQYF
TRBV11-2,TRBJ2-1,CASSSNRDGEQFF
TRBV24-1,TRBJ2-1,CATSDGGQGDYNEQFF
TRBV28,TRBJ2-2,CASSLGGPTGELFF
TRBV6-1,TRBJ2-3,CASSGRQRTYTDTQYF
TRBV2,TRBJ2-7,CASSPPSGTRGEQYF
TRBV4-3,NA,CASSQDPTSGGAWDIQYF
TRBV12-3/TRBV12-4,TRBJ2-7,CASSLGLAGAVRYEQYF
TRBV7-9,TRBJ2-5,CASSLLGSGAKETQYF
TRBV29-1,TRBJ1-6,CSAAQDLDSPLHF
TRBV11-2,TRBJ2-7,CASSRDNSEQYF
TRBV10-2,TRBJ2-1,CASSESGSGRDWERFF
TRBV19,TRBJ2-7,CASSIGTGSYEQYF
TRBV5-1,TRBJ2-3,CASSLELAGVDTQYF
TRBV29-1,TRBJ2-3,CSVRVWDTDTQYF
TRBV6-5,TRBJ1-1,CASSYSFGIRVEAFF
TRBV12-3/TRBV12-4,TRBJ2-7,CASSLGDYSYEQYF
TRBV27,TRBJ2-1,CASSKGQGPYNEQFF
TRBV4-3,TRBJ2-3,CASSQEERPGTGRDTQYF
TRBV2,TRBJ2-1,CASSVGAGGGLSEEQFF
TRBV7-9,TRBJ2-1,CASSLGVGNEQFF
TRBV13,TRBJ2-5,CASSLAADQETQYF
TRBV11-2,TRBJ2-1,CASSLWASALYNEQFF
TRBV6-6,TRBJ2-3,CASSYSKVSAQYF
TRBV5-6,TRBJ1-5,CASSFGQGNRPQHF
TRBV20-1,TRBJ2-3,CSASNRESPTDTQYF
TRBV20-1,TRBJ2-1,CSPGSGGSYNEQFF
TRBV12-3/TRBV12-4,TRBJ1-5,CASSFRPGQGGPYGNQPQHF
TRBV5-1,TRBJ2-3,CASRLAGGLADTQYF
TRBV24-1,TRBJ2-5,CATSDSETQYF
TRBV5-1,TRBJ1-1,CASSLIGNTEAFF
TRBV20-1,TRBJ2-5,CSACGTGKSPETQYF